This T cell receptor beta chain was documented in a study of blood T cell repertoires in COVID-19 (dated by TCRdb to about 2020). Background for the entire study: The collaborator samples originated in the United States, Italy and Spain and spanned the acute and convalescent phases of COVID-19. The prospective study material was composed of cDNA or gDNA derived from T cells, B-cell-depleted T cells, or PBMCs. The repertoires were made available in a free public database intended to serve as a resource for research on the immune response to SARS-CoV-2. The samples were drawn from two sources: the first 160 participants of the ongoing ImmuneRACE study, and 1,254 subjects contributed by 6 global collaborators. The sample metadata nearly always contained a de-identified subject ID, COVID-19 status, age in years and sex. Where available, HLA class I and class II types were taken from metadata supplied by the sample provider and were not determined by assay-based typing. Deeply sampled blood TCRbeta repertoires from subjects exposed to, actively infected with, or recovered from COVID-19 were included in the dataset. Broader findings and caveats from the paper: Clinical and demographic metadata were provided uncurated, with the amount varying by source and participant.

With respect to this clone: Which antigen it targets is not known. No per-base quality is available; no much larger clone lies one base away.

One collaborating source in Seattle enrolled patients while the patients were actively infected and followed the patients over time throughout the course of disease. The collaborating institutions used their own protocols to collect whole blood in K2EDTA tubes. Collaborator samples were shipped for TCRbeta analysis as frozen whole blood, isolated PBMCs, or DNA extracted from either sample type. The immunoSEQ Assay, a bias-controlled multiplex PCR, was used to amplify TCRbeta CDR3 regions from genomic DNA. In the authors' own workflow: The number of nucleated cells in each sample was estimated by amplification of reference gene primers within the assay. Sequence reads were collapsed and filtered to measure the absolute abundance of every unique TCRbeta CDR3 rearrangement. For each sample, productive Simpson clonality was calculated by taking the square root of Simpson's diversity index across productive rearrangements. This immuneACCESS table, as held by TCRdb, lists in-frame sequences with V and J called but not all clones. Of the missing ones, under half trace to an unresolved V gene in checked studies; the others have no known cause. V and J calls plus clone size are reproduced from that table; the DNA served to infer D and trimming. This sample holds 100,000 or so clones; around 90% were observed only once. The top ten hold approximately 5.6% of the sample.

V and J are trimmed by 5 bases and 4 bases, and the gene matches miss 4 bases of the junction. The CDR3 goes from the cysteine to the phenylalanine over 14 residues. Only CDR3 DNA remains: 42 bases, in frame from the first base. The germline V gene supplies CDR1 MNHEY and CDR2 SVGAGI. The receptor's source is a woman between 45 and 65 years old with COVID-19, enrolled during active disease. The sample was peripheral blood. The chain links TRBV6-5 with TRBJ1-4; TRBD1 lines up with 7 middle nucleotides. The bases read TGTGCCAGCAGTCCCGGGACAGTTAATGAAAAACTGTTTTTT. Its protein product is CASSPGTVNEKLFF.